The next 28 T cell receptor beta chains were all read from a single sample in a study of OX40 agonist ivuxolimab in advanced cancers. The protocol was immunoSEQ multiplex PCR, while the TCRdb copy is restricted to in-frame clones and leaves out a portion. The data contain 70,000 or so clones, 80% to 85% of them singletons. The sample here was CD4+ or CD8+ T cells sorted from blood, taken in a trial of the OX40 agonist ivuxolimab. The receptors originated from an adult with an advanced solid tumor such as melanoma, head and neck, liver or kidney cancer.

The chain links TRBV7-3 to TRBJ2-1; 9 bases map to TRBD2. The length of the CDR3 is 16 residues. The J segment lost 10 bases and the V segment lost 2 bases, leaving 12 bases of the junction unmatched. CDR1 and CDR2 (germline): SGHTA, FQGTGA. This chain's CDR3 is CASSLVSASGTGEQFF. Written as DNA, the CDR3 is TGTGCCAGCAGCTTAGTCTCGGCTAGCGGGACCGGAGAGCAGTTCTTC. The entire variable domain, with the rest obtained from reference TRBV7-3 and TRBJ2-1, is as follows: GAGVSQTPSNKVTEKGKYVELRCDPISGHTALYWYRQSLGQGPEFLIYFQGTGAADDSGLPNDRFFAVRPEGSVSTLKIQRTERGDSAVYLCASSLVSASGTGEQFFGPGTRLTVL.

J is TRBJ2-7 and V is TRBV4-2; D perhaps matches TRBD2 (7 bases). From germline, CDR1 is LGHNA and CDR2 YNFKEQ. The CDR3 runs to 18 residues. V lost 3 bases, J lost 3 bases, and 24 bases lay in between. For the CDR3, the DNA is TGTGCCAGCAGCCACGTCCTCTGGGGGGGCCCTCAAAACTACGAGCAGTACTTC. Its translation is CASSHVLWGGPQNYEQYF.

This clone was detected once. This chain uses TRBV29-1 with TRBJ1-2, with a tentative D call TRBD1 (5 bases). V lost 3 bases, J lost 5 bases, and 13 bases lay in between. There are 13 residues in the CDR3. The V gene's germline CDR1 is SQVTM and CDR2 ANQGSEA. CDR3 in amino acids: CSVDSLGPYGYTF. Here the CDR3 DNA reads TGCAGCGTTGATAGTCTGGGGCCTTATGGCTACACCTTC.

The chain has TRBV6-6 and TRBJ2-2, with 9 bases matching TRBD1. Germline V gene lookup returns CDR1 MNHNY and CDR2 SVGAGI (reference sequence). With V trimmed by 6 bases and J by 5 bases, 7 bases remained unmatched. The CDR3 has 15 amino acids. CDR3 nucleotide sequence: TGTGCCAGCAGAGGGATTGACAGGGGGACCGGGGAGCTGTTTTTT. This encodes CASRGIDRGTGELFF.

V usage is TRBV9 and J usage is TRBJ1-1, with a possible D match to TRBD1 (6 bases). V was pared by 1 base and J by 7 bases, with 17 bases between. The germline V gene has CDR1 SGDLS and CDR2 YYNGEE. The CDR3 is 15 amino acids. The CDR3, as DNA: TGTGCCAGCAGCGTACTGGCAGGGGCGCGGGGTGAAGCTTTCTTT. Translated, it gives CASSVLAGARGEAFF.

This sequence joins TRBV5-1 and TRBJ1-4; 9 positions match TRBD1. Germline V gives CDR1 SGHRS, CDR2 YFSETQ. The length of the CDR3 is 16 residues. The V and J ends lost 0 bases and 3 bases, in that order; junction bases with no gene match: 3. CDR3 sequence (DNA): TGCGCCAGCAGCTTGGGGACAGGGGCGGCTAATGAAAAACTGTTTTTT. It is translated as CASSLGTGAANEKLFF.

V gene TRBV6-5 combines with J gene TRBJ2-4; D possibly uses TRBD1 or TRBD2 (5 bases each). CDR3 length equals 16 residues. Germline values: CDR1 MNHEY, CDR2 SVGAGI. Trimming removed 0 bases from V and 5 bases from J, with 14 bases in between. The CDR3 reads CASSYSSLLGENIQYF. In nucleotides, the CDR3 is TGTGCCAGCAGTTACTCGAGTCTCTTGGGGGAAAACATTCAGTACTTC.

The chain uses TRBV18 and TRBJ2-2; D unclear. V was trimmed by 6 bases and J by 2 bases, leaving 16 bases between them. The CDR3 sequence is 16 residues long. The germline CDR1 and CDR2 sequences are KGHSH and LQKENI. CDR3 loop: CASSPVRALNTGELFF. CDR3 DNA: TGTGCCAGCTCGCCGGTACGAGCCCTCAACACCGGGGAGCTGTTTTTT.

CDR3 sequence: CASSEGLAGSQETQYF. Written as DNA, the CDR3 is TGTGCCAGCAGCGAGGGACTAGCGGGGAGCCAAGAGACCCAGTACTTC. The chain employs TRBV9 and TRBJ2-5, with 13 bases aligning to TRBD2. J lost 1 base, V lost 3 bases, and 3 bases had no gene match. CDR3 size: 16 residues. Germline V lookup: CDR1 SGDLS, CDR2 YYNGEE.

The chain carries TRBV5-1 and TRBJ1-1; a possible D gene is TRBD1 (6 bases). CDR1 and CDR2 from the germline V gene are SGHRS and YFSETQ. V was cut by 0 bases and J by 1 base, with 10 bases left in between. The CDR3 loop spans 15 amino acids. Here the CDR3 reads CASSLAGTRNTEAFF. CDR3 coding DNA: TGCGCCAGCAGCTTGGCAGGGACACGGAACACTGAAGCTTTCTTT.

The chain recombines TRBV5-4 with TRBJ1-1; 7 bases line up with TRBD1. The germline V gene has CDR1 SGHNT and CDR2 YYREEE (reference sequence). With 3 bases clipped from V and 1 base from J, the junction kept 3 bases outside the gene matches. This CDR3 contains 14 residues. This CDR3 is CASSWGDRNTEAFF. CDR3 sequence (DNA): TGTGCCAGCAGCTGGGGGGACAGGAACACTGAAGCTTTCTTT.

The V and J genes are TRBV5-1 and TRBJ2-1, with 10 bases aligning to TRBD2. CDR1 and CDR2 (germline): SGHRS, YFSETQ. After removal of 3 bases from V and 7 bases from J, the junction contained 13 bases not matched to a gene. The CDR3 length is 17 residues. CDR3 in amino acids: CASSSGSLAGVGNEQFF. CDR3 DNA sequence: TGCGCCAGCAGCTCAGGAAGCCTAGCGGGAGTAGGGAATGAGCAGTTCTTC.

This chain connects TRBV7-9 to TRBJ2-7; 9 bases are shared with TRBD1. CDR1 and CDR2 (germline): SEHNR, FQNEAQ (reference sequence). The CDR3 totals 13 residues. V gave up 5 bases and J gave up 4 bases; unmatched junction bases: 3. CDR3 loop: CASSRGQGYEQYF. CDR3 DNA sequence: TGTGCCAGCAGCCGTGGACAGGGGTACGAGCAGTACTTC.

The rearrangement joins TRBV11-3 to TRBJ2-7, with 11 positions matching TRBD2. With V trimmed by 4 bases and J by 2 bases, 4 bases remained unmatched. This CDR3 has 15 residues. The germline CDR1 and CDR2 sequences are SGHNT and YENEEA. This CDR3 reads CASSSGLAATYEQYF. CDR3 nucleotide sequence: TGTGCCAGCAGCTCGGGACTAGCGGCAACCTACGAGCAGTACTTC.

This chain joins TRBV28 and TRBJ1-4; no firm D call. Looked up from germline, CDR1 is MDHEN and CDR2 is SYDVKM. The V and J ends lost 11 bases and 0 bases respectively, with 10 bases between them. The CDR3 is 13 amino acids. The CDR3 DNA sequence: TGTGCCCACGGGCAGGCAACTAATGAAAAACTGTTTTTT. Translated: CAHGQATNEKLFF. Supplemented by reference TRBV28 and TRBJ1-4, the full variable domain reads DVKVTQSSRYLVKRTGEKVFLECVQDMDHENMFWYRQDPGLGLRLIYFSYDVKMKEKGDIPEGYSVSREKKERFSLILESASTNQTSMYLCAHGQATNEKLFFGSGTQLSVL.

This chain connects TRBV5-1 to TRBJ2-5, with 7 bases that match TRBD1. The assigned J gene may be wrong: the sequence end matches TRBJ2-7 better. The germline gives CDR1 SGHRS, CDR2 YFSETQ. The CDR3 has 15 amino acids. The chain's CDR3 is CASSLDRAGPYEQYF. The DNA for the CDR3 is TGCGCCAGCAGCCTAGACAGGGCCGGACCCTACGAGCAGTACTTC.

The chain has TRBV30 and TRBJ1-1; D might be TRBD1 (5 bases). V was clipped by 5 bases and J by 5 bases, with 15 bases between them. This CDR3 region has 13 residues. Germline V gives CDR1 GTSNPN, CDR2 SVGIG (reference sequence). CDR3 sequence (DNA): TGTGCCTGGGGCCGGGGGAGTTGGACTGAAGCTTTCTTT. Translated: CAWGRGSWTEAFF. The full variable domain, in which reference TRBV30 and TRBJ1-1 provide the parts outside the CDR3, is SQTIHQWPATLVQPVGSPLSLECTVEGTSNPNLYWYRQAAGRGLQLLFYSVGIGQISSEVPQNLSASRPQDRQFILSSKKLLLSDSGFYLCAWGRGSWTEAFFGQGTRLTVV.

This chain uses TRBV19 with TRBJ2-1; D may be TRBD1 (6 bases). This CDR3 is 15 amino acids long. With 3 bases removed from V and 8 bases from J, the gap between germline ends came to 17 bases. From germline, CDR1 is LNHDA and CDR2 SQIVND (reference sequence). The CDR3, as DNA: TGTGCCAGTAGTATCTTAGACGGCAGGGGAGATGAGCAGTTCTTC. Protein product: CASSILDGRGDEQFF.

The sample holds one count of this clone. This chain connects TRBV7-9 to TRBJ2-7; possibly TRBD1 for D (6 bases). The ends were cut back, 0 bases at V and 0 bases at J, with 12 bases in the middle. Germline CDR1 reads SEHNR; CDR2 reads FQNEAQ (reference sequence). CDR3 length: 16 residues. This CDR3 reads CASSLATGFSSYEQYF. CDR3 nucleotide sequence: TGTGCCAGCAGCTTAGCGACAGGATTCAGCTCCTACGAGCAGTACTTC.

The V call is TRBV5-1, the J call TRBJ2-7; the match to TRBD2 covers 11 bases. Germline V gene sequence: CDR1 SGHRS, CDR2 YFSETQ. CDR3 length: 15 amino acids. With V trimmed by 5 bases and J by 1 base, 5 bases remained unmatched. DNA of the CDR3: TGCGCCAGCAGTAGCGGGACTAGCGGTTCCTACGAGCAGTACTTC. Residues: CASSSGTSGSYEQYF.

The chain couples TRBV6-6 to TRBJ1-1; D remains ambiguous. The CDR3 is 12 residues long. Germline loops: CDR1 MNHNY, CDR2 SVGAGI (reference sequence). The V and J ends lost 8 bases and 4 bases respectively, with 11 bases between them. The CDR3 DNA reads TGTGCCAGCTACGGTTTTCCCACTGAAGCTTTCTTT. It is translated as CASYGFPTEAFF.

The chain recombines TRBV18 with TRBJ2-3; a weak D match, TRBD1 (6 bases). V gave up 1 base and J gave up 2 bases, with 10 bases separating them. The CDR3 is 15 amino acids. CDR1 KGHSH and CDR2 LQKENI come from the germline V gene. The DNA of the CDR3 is TGTGCCAGCTCACCACTTCGGACAGACACAGATACGCAGTATTTT. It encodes CASSPLRTDTDTQYF.

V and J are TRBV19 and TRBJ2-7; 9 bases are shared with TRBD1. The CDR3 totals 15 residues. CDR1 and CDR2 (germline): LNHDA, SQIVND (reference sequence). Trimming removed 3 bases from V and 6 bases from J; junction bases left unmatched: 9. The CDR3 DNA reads TGTGCCAGTAGTATCGGAACAGGGGGCTCTTTCGAGCAGTACTTC. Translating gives CASSIGTGGSFEQYF.

This CDR3 reads CASSYSVGLRTGELFF. The CDR3 nucleotides are TGTGCCAGCAGTTACTCCGTGGGACTCAGAACCGGGGAGCTGTTTTTT. V usage is TRBV6-6 and J usage is TRBJ2-2; D is possibly TRBD2 (6 bases). This CDR3 region has 16 residues. Germline CDR1 reads MNHNY; CDR2 reads SVGAGI (reference sequence). Trimming pared 0 bases from V and 5 bases from J, leaving 13 bases between.

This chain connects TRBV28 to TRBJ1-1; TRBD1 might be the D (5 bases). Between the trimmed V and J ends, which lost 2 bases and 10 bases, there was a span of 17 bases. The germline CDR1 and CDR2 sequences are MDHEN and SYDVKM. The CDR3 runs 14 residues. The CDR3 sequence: CASSLTSRPGRAFF. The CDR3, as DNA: TGTGCCAGCAGTTTAACCTCTCGCCCGGGGCGAGCTTTCTTT. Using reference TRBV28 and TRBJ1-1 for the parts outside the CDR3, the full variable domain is DVKVTQSSRYLVKRTGEKVFLECVQDMDHENMFWYRQDPGLGLRLIYFSYDVKMKEKGDIPEGYSVSREKKERFSLILESASTNQTSMYLCASSLTSRPGRAFFGQGTRLTVV.

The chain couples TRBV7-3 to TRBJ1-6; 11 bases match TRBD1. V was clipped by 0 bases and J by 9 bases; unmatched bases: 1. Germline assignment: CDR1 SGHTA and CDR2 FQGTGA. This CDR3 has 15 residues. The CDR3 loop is CASSLTGTGGSPLHF. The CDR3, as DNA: TGTGCCAGCAGCTTAACAGGGACAGGGGGTTCACCCCTCCACTTT.

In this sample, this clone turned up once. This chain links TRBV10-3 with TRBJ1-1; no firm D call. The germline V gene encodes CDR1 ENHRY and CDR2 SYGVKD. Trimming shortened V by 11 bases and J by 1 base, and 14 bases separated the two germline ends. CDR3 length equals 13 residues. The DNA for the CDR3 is TGTGCCGCCCGCCAGAGTGGGAACACTGAAGCTTTCTTT. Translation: CAARQSGNTEAFF.

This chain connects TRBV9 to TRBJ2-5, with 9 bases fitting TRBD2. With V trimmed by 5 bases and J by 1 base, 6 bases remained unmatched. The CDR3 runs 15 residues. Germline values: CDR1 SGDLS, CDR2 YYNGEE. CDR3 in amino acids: CASSLAGVPQETQYF. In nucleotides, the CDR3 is TGTGCCAGCAGTTTAGCGGGAGTTCCCCAAGAGACCCAGTACTTC.